This TCR beta chain appears in the sequencing data of a study of early stage breast cancer tumors (dated 2017 in TCRdb). For the wider study: Of the approximately 15 invasive breast tumors, about 13 were found to be estrogen receptor-positive, progesterone receptor-positive and HER2-negative. About 65% of the 12 ER+/PR+/HER2- tumors were invasive ductal carcinomas, while the other four were invasive lobular carcinomas. A total of 2,651,842 templates, representing 1,097,674 unique clonotypes, were detected across all samples. On average, each sample had roughly 10-fold read coverage. On the study overall, not on this receptor specifically: Enriched TCRB sequences shared across patients were mostly commonly generated sequences, unlikely to play an important role in the tumor microenvironment. Repertoires from blood resembled normal breast more closely than tumor, and using blood as a reference for each tissue separated tumor from normal in 14 of 16 patients. Because the cohort was small, a breakdown by tumor subtype could not be done. Compared with adjacent normal breast tissue, tumors had around 2.5-fold higher T cell density and higher clonality. Sequencing bulk genomic DNA from unsorted cells could not capture chain pairing or functional markers like CD4, CD8 and FOXP3.

This clone was seen a few times. The antigen it recognizes is unknown. Per-base quality was not reported, and no clone a single base away is much larger than it. The germline V gene encodes CDR1 SGHTA and CDR2 FQGNSA. Trimmed from V: 6 bases; trimmed from J: 2 bases; junction bases lacking a gene match: 4. Its CDR3 holds 14 amino acids, cysteine through phenylalanine. The kept DNA is CDR3 alone, 42 bases in frame from the first base. About 19-55 mg of tumor tissue was diced, and more than 3 ug of DNA was typically obtained. The study profiled bulk TCR beta-chain repertoires in matched peripheral blood, tumor and adjacent normal breast tissue taken from about 15 patients with early-stage breast cancer. Once resection was done, tumor tissue identified by eye was cut out and put into prechilled RNAlater. Tumor tissue (about 19-55 mg) was diced and homogenized in RLTplus buffer with beta-mercaptoethanol and antifoaming agent using a TissueLyser II. The Qiagen AllPrep DNA/RNA Mini kit was used to extract genomic DNA.

Each sample was amplified as two independent genomic DNA replicates: 0.45 to 0.5 ug for blood and about 1.4 ug for tumor or normal breast. TCRB sequencing of genomic DNA was carried out with the ImmunoSeq Intro kit according to the manufacturer's instructions. Multiplex PCR was run for roughly 33 cycles using proprietary primers and spike-in control sequences for absolute quantification. Single-end 150-bp reads were used to sequence an 87-bp fragment spanning the CDR3 plus the flanking V and J genes. Seven samples, with two replicates for each sample, were multiplexed per lane of an Illumina MiSeq using version 3.0 chemistry. The original methods were these. The vendor's proprietary pipeline handled the raw data processing, merging both replicates into a single result for each sample. Productive rearrangements sharing the V-gene family, CDR3 amino acid sequence and J-gene segment were defined as clonotypes. Clonality was computed as 1 minus the normalized Shannon entropy (Pielou evenness) of TCRB abundances. T cell density was estimated as total templates divided by the number of input cells, with the number of input cells inferred from the DNA input amount. Recon, run with its default parameters, was used to estimate overall repertoire diversity and clonality. A clonotype counted as tumor-enriched if its abundance in tumor exceeded 0.1% and was at least 32-fold higher than its abundance in normal breast. The immuneACCESS repertoire file appears here via TCRdb, limited to in-frame rearrangements. These files lack a portion of the clones; in checked studies, under half of the deficit traces to unresolved V genes, and the cause of the others is not known. V and J calls and clone size are as listed in that table; D and trimming were resolved from the DNA. This sample gives approximately 4,800 clones in total; about 61% of them show up just once. Roughly 18% of the sample rests with the top ten.

This receptor was obtained from a person between 45 and 65 years old with breast cancer. Sequencing was carried out using breast tumor tissue. The rearranged chain carries TRBV7-2 and TRBJ2-7, and 10 bases in between align with TRBD2. The nucleotide sequence reads as follows: TGTGCCAGCAGTGTGCTAGCGGGAGCCTACGAGCAGTACTTC. This sequence encodes CASSVLAGAYEQYF.